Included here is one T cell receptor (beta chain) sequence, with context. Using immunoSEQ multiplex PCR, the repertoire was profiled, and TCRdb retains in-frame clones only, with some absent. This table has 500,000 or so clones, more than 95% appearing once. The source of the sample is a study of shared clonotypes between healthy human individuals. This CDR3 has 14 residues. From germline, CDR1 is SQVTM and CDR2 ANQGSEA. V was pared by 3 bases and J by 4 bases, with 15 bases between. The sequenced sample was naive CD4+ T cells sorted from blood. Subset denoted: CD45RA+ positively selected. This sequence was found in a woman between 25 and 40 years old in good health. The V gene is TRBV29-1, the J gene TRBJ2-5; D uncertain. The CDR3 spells CSVDSGGPPETQYF. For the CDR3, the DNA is TGCAGCGTTGACTCCGGCGGACCCCCAGAGACCCAGTACTTC.